The T cell receptor (beta chain) described here comes from a study of blood T cell repertoires in COVID-19. Study as a whole: The United States, Italy and Spain provided the acute and convalescent COVID-19 samples. T cells, B-cell-depleted T cells, or PBMCs provided the cDNA or gDNA that served as material.

The CDR3 runs to 13 residues. CDR1 and CDR2 (germline): SGHDT, YYEEEE. The ends were cut back, 4 bases at V and 8 bases at J, with 13 bases in the middle. Repertoires were generated with immunoSEQ multiplex PCR, while TCRdb's copy carries only in-frame clones and drops some. The sample shows just under 90,000 clones, around 72% of them seen only once. The specimen sequenced was peripheral blood. The V and J genes are TRBV5-6 and TRBJ2-1, with D tentatively TRBD1 (5 bases). The source is an elderly woman with acute or convalescent COVID-19. The DNA for the CDR3 is TGTGCCAGCAGCCCTGGCCTCAGGGATGAGCAGTTCTTC. Its protein product is CASSPGLRDEQFF.